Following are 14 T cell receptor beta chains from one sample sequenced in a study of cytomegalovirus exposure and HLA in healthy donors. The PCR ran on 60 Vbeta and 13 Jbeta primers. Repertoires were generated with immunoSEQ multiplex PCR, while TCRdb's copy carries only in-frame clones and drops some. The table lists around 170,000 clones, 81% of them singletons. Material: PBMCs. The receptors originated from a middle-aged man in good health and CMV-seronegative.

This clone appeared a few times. CDR3 loop: CASSLVTSGGQPQFF. The DNA of the CDR3 is TGTGCCAGCAGCTTAGTGACTAGCGGGGGACAACCCCAGTTCTTC. The chain combines TRBV7-2 with TRBJ2-1; TRBD2 aligns across 12 bases. V trimming: 1 base; J trimming: 13 bases; junction bases outside the gene matches: 8. The CDR3 contains 15 residues. Germline V gives CDR1 SGHTA, CDR2 FQGNSA.

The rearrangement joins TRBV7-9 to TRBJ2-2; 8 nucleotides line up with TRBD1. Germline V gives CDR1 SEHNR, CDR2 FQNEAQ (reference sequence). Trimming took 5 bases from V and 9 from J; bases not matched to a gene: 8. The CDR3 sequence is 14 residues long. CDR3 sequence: CASSMDRAKRELFF. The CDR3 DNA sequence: TGTGCCAGCAGCATGGACAGGGCTAAGCGGGAGCTGTTTTTT.

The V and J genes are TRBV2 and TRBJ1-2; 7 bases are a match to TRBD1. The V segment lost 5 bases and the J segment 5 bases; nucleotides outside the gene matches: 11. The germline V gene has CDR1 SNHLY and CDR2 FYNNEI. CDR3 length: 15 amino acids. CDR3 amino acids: CASSQDQGGMYGYTF. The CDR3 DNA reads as TGTGCCAGCAGTCAAGACCAAGGGGGCATGTATGGCTACACCTTC.

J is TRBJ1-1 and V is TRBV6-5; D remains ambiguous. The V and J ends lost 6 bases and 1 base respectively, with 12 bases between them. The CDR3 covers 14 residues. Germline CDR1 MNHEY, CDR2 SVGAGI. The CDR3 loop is CASSRARENTEAFF. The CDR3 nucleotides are TGTGCCAGCAGCCGGGCCCGGGAGAACACTGAAGCTTTCTTT.

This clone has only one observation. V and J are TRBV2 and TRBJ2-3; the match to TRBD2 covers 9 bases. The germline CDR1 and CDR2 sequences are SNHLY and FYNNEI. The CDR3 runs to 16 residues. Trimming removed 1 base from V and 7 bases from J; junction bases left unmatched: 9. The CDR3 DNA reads TGTGCCAGCAGTGAAGGGGAGCGCGGGGGGGCGAATACGCAGTATTTT. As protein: CASSEGERGGANTQYF.

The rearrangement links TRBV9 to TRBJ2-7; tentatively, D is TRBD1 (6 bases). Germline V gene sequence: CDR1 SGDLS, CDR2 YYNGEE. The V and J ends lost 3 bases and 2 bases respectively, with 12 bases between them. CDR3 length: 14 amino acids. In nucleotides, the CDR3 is TGTGCCAGCAGCGAGGGGGTCGGCACCTACGAGCAGTACTTC. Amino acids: CASSEGVGTYEQYF.

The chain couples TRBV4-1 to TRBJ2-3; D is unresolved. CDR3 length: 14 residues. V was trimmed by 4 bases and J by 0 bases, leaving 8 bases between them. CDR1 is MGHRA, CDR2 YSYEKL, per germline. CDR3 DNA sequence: TGCGCCAGCAGCCGAGCACCTAGCACAGATACGCAGTATTTT. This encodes CASSRAPSTDTQYF.

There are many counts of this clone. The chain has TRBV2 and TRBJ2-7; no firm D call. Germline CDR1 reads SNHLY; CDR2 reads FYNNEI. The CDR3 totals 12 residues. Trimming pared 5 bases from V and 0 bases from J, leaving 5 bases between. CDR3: CASSLSSYEQYF. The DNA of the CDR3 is TGTGCCAGCAGTCTTAGCTCCTACGAGCAGTACTTC.

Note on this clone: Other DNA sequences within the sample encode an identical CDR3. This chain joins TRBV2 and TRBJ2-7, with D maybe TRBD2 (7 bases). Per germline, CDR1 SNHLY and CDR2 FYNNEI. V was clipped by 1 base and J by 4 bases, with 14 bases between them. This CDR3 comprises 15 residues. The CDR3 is CASSEGTGGTYEQYF. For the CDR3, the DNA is TGTGCCAGCAGTGAAGGGACGGGGGGCACTTACGAGCAGTACTTC.

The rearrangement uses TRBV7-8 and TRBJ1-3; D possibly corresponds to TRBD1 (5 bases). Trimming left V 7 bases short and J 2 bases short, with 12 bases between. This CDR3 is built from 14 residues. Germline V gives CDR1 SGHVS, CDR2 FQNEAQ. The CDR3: CASNGRGTGNTIYF. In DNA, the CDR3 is TGTGCCAGCAATGGTAGGGGAACTGGAAACACCATATATTTT.

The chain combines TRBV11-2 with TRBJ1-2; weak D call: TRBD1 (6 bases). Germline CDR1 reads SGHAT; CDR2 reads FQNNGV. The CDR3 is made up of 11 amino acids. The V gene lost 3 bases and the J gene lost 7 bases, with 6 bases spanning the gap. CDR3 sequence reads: CASSFRGGYTF. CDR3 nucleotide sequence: TGTGCCAGCAGCTTCAGGGGTGGCTACACCTTC.

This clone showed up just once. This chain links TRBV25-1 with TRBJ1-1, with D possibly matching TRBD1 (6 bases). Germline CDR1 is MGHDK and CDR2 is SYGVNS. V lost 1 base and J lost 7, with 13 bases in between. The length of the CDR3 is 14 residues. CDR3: CASSEWGGRDEAFF. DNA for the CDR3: TGTGCCAGCAGTGAATGGGGGGGCAGGGATGAAGCTTTCTTT.

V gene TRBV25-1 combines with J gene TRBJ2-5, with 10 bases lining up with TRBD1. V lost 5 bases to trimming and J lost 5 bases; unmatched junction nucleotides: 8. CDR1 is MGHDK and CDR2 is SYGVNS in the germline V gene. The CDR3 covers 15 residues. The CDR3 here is CASSTSGTGEETQYF. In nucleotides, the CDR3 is TGTGCCAGCAGTACCAGCGGGACAGGGGAGGAGACCCAGTACTTC.

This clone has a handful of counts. The CDR3: CASSRTGDENQPQHF. The DNA for the CDR3 is TGTGCCAGCAGCAGGACAGGGGACGAGAATCAGCCCCAGCATTTT. This sequence joins TRBV14 and TRBJ1-5; 9 bases line up with TRBD1. V was clipped by 5 bases and J by 4 bases; unmatched bases: 6. The V gene's germline CDR1 is SGHDN and CDR2 FVKESK. The CDR3 runs 15 residues.